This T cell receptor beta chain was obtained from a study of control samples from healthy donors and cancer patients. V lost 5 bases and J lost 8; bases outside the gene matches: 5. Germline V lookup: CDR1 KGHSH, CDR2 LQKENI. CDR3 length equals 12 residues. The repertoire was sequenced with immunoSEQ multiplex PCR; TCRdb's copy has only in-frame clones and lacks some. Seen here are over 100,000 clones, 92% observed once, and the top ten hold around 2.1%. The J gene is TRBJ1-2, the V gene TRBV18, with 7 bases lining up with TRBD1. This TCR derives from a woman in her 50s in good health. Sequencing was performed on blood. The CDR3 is CASSSTGIGYTF. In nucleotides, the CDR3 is TGTGCCAGCTCATCGACAGGGATCGGCTACACCTTC.